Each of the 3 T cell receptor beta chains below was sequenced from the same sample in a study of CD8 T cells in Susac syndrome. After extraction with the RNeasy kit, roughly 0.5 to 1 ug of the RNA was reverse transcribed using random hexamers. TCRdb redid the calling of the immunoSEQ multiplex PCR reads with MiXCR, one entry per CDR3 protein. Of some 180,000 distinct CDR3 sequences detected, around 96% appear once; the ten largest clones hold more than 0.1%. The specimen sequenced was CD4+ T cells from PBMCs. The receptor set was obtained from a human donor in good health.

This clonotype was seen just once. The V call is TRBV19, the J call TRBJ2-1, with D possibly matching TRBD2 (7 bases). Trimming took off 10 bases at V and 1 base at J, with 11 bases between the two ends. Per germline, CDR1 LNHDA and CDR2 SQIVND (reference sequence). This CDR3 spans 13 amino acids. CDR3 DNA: TGTGCCAAGGGGGGGGAGTCCTACAATGAGCAGTTCTTC. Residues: CAKGGESYNEQFF.

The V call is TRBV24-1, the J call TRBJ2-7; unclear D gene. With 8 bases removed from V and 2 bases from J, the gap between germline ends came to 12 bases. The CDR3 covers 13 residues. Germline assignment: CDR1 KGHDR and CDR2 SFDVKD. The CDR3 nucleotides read TGTGCCACCACTTACCCTGTAGCCTACGAGCAGTACTTC. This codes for CATTYPVAYEQYF.

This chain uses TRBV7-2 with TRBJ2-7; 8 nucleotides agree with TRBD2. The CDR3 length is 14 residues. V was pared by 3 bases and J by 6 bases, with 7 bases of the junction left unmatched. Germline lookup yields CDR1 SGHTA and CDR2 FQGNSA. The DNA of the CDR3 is TGTGCCAGCAGCTTTACTAGCGGAGAGGGCGAGCAGTACTTC. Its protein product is CASSFTSGEGEQYF. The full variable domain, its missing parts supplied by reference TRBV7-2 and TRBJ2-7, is GAGVSQSPSNKVTEKGKDVELRCDPISGHTALYWYRQSLGQGLEFLIYFQGNSAPDKSGLPSDRFSAERTGGSVSTLTIQRTQQEDSAVYLCASSFTSGEGEQYFGPGTRLTVT.